This T cell receptor (beta chain) was sequenced during a study of tumor-infiltrating lymphocytes in primary liver carcinoma. Germline CDR1 and CDR2: SQVTM and ANQGSEA. This CDR3 has 13 residues. Extraction of RNA together with DNA used roughly 20-33 mg of unsorted bulk tissue. Five separate regions were sampled from each tumor. In the case of this clonotype: The CDR3 end shows no conserved phenylalanine or tryptophan, and so a read error is likely.

Using a constant-region primer together with ProtoScript II reverse transcriptase, TCR beta cDNA was made from 500 ng of total RNA. Generation of the TCR beta libraries relied on three nested multiplex PCR rounds using slightly modified ARM-PCR. In the first two PCR rounds, TRBV1-TRBV30 forward primers were paired with a C-beta reverse primer, and each round lasted approximately 10 cycles. TCRdb reprocessed the multiplex PCR reads with MiXCR, giving one entry per CDR3 protein. The repertoire holds 30,000 to 40,000 distinct CDR3 sequences, with roughly 70% as singletons. The sample taken for sequencing was liver tumor tissue from sampling region 4. As for subset: tumor region T4, right-lateral pole. The receptor comes from a man aged 35 to 55 with primary liver carcinoma and hepatitis B virus infection. The chain uses TRBV29-1 and TRBJ2-2; TRBD2 might be the D (6 bases). CDR3 in DNA: TGCAGCGTTCTCAGGGAGGACTCCGGAGAGCTGTTTATT. The encoded protein is CSVLREDSGELFI.